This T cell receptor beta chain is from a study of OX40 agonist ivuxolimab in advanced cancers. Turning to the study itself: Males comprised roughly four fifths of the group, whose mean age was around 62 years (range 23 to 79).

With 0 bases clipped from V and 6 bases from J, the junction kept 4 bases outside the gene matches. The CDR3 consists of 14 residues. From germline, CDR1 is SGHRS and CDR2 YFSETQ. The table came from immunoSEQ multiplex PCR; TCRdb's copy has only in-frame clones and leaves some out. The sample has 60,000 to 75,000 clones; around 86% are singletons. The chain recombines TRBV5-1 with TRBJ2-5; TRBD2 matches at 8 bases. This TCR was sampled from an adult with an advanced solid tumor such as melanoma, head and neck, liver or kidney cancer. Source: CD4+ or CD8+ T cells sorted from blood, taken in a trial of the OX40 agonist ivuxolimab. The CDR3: CASSLDGGGKTQYF. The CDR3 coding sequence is TGCGCCAGCAGCTTGGACGGCGGGGGGAAGACCCAGTACTTC.